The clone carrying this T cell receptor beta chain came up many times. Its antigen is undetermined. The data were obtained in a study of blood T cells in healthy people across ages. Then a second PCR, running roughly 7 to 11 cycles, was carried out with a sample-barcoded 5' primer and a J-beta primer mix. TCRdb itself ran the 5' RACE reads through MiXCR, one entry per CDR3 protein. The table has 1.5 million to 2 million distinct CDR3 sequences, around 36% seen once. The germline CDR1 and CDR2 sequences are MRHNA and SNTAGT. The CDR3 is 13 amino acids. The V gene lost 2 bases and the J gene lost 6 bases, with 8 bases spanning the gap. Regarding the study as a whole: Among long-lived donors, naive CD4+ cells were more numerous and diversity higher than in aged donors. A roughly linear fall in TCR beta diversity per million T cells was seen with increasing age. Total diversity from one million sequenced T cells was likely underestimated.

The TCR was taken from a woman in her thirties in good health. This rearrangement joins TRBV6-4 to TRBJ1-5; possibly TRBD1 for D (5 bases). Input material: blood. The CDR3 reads CASSDRGRQPQHF. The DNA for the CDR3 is TGTGCCAGCAGTGACAGGGGTCGTCAGCCCCAGCATTTT.